This is a list of T cell receptor beta chains from one sample in a study of vaccination and CD4 T cells after COVID-19. TCRdb reanalysed the PCR reads using MiXCR and keeps one entry per CDR3 protein. The table records 12,000 to 15,000 distinct CDR3 sequences, about 55% of them present only once. The antigens these receptors bind are not known. The sequenced sample was CD4+ T cells from blood, cultured in vitro, obtained before SARS-CoV-2 vaccination. The receptors here all came from a human donor who had recovered from COVID-19. Each CDR3 is given with its conserved first and last residue. Each record gives: clone size, V gene, J gene, D gene, CDR3 DNA, CDR3 protein. The D gene is left open where the match is weak. For some rows the clone size is stated as once, few or many, or as a class when expanded; others skip it.

NA	TRBV7-2	TRBJ2-7	NA	TGTGCCAGCAGCCCCTTTCCCCGGGGCCGCGACGAGCAGTACTTC	CASSPFPRGRDEQYF
NA	TRBV7-2	TRBJ2-3	NA	TGTGCCAGCAGCTTAGAGGGAAGTGATGGTACGCAGTATTTT	CASSLEGSDGTQYF
NA	TRBV7-5	TRBJ2-7	NA	NA	CISVPEAGTGLTYEQYF
NA	TRBV20-1	TRBJ2-5	NA	TGCAGTGCTAGAGATAGTATAGGTGGGGTCAGGGAGACCCAGTACTTC	CSARDSIGGVRETQYF
NA	TRBV6-5	TRBJ1-1	NA	TGTGCCAGCAGTTTAGGTACCACTGAAGCTTTCTTT	CASSLGTTEAFF
few	TRBV2	TRBJ2-7	TRBD2	TGTGCCAGCAGTGACCATGGGACTAGCCGCTACGAGCAGTACTTC	CASSDHGTSRYEQYF
few	TRBV20-1	TRBJ1-1	TRBD1	TGCAGTGCTAGAGGGGACAGGGAAGAGTCCACTGAAGCTTTCTTT	CSARGDREESTEAFF
NA	TRBV5-1	TRBJ2-7	NA	TGCGCCAGCAGCTTGGACGGGTGGGAGAGTTCCTACGAGCAGTACTTC	CASSLDGWESSYEQYF
NA	TRBV6-5	TRBJ2-2	NA	TGTGCCAGCAGTTACTCGATGGGTAGCGCGACCGGGGAGCTGTTTTTT	CASSYSMGSATGELFF
NA	TRBV11-2	TRBJ2-5	TRBD2	TGTGCCAGCAGCCCCCCGCTAGCGGGAGAGACCCAGTACTTC	CASSPPLAGETQYF
NA	TRBV28	TRBJ1-2	NA	TGTGCCAGCCGGGACTATGGCTACACCTTC	CASRDYGYTF
NA	TRBV24-1	TRBJ2-2	NA	TGTGCCACCAGTGATCGATCACGGGAGTCCGGGGAGCTGTTTTTT	CATSDRSRESGELFF
NA	TRBV12-3/TRBV12-4	TRBJ2-3	NA	TGTGCCAGCAAGGATGCGGGCACAGATACGCAGTATTTT	CASKDAGTDTQYF
NA	TRBV20-1	TRBJ1-5	NA	TGCAGTGCTCCAGAGTGGACCGGGGAGACGGGCAATCAGCCCCAGCATTTT	CSAPEWTGETGNQPQHF
few	TRBV6-5	TRBJ1-1	NA	TGTGCCAGCAGTTACTCGATTTCCAGGACTGAAGCTTTCTTT	CASSYSISRTEAFF
NA	TRBV2	TRBJ2-5	NA	TGTGCCAGCAGACCCGACAGTGAAGAGACCCAGTACTTC	CASRPDSEETQYF
NA	TRBV7-2	TRBJ2-7	NA	TGTGCCAGCAGCAGGACAGTCTCCTACGAGCAGTACTTC	CASSRTVSYEQYF
NA	TRBV19	TRBJ1-5	NA	TGTGCCAGTAGTAACTTGGGGCCCCAGCATTTT	CASSNLGPQHF
few	TRBV20-1	TRBJ1-5	NA	TGCAGTGCTAGAGATCCCAGGACAGATCAGCCCCAGCATTTT	CSARDPRTDQPQHF
medium-sized	TRBV24-1	TRBJ1-5	NA	TGTGCCACCAGTGATGGCCCGAGGAATCAGCCCCAGCATTTT	CATSDGPRNQPQHF
NA	TRBV20-1	TRBJ2-2	NA	TGCAGTGCTAGAGATCCCGGAACGCGGAACACCGGGGAGCTGTTTTTT	CSARDPGTRNTGELFF
NA	TRBV27	TRBJ1-1	TRBD1	TGTGCCAGCAGCCTCCTGGACAGGGTAGTGGCTTTCTTT	CASSLLDRVVAFF
NA	TRBV9	TRBJ1-6	NA	TGTGCCAGCAGCGTTGAGGGAAATTCACCCCTCCACTTT	CASSVEGNSPLHF
NA	TRBV19	TRBJ1-1	NA	TGTGCCAGTGCGGGTACAAGTGACACTGAAGCTTTCTTT	CASAGTSDTEAFF
few	TRBV7-8	TRBJ2-5	TRBD1	TGTGCCAGCAGCTTACGGGACAGATGGGAGTGGGGTAGAGAGACCCAGTACTTC	CASSLRDRWEWGRETQYF
NA	TRBV12-3/TRBV12-4	TRBJ1-5	TRBD1	TGTGCCAGCAGTTCCCAGACAGGGGTCATAGTGGCCCAGCATTTT	CASSSQTGVIVAQHF
NA	TRBV20-1	TRBJ1-5	NA	TGCAGTGCTAGTGGATTCTCGCTCACCCCCCAGCATTTT	CSASGFSLTPQHF
NA	TRBV2	TRBJ2-1	TRBD1	TGTGCCAGCGGCGGGGGGACAGGGGTTCGCAATGAGCAGTTCTTC	CASGGGTGVRNEQFF
NA	TRBV20-1	TRBJ2-4	NA	TGCAGTGCCACCTCAGTCACCTCTGCCAAAAACATTCAGTACTTC	CSATSVTSAKNIQYF
NA	TRBV7-8	TRBJ1-5	NA	TGTGCCAGCAGCTTAGGGACAGATCAGCCCCAGCATTTT	CASSLGTDQPQHF
few	TRBV20-1	TRBJ2-3	TRBD2	TGCAGTGCTAGAGGGGTAAGGGCGGGAGCAACAGATACGCAGTATTTT	CSARGVRAGATDTQYF
NA	TRBV5-4	TRBJ2-7	TRBD2	TGTGCCAGCAGCCGGGGACTAGCGGCCTCCTACGAGCAGTACTTC	CASSRGLAASYEQYF
NA	TRBV24-1	TRBJ2-7	NA	TGTGCCACCAGTGCAAAGGGAGCCCGACCCTACGAGCAGTACTTC	CATSAKGARPYEQYF
NA	TRBV10-3	TRBJ2-1	TRBD1	TGTGCCATCAGGGGGACAGGTACCAATGAGCAGTTCTTC	CAIRGTGTNEQFF
few	TRBV20-1	TRBJ1-2	NA	TGCAGTGCTCCCGGACCTAAGGGCTACACCTTC	CSAPGPKGYTF
few	TRBV19	TRBJ1-5	NA	TGTGCCAGTAGGGGGAATGAGGGTTCGCATCAGCCCCAGCATTTT	CASRGNEGSHQPQHF
NA	TRBV2	TRBJ2-5	TRBD1	TGTGCCAGCAAGGATATCCGGGACAGGGGGCTGCAAGAGACCCAGTACTTC	CASKDIRDRGLQETQYF
NA	TRBV10-3	TRBJ2-1	NA	TGTGCCATCAGTGCAGGGCTAAATGAGCAGTTCTTC	CAISAGLNEQFF
NA	TRBV7-3	TRBJ1-1	NA	TGTGCCAGCAGCTTTGCCGCGAACACTGAAGCTTTCTTT	CASSFAANTEAFF
few	TRBV7-9	TRBJ1-6	NA	TGTGCCAGCTCGCCGGCAGGGAGGAATTCACCCCTCCACTTT	CASSPAGRNSPLHF
NA	TRBV4-1	TRBJ2-7	TRBD1	TGCGCCAGCAGCCCCGGGACAGGGGGTCAAAACGAGCAGTACTTC	CASSPGTGGQNEQYF
NA	TRBV5-3	TRBJ1-2	TRBD1	TGTGCCAGAAGCCGACCTAAACAGGGGGATAGGTCGGATGGCTACACCTTC	CARSRPKQGDRSDGYTF
few	TRBV7-2	TRBJ2-3	NA	TGTGCCAGTCGTAGCTACTTCAACACAGATACGCAGTATTTT	CASRSYFNTDTQYF
NA	TRBV21-1	TRBJ2-7	NA	TGTGCCAGCAGCAAAGCTCCTCTACTAGCGGGAGTTGTAGAGCAGTACTTC	CASSKAPLLAGVVEQYF
NA	TRBV6-1	TRBJ1-2	NA	TGTGCCAGCAGGGGCGGGAGCTATGGCTACACCTTC	CASRGGSYGYTF
NA	TRBV2	TRBJ2-5	NA	TGTGCCAGCGGATATAGCGAGACCCAGTACTTC	CASGYSETQYF
NA	TRBV5-1	TRBJ1-1	TRBD1	TGCGCCAGCAGCCCCTGGACAGGGACAACTGAAGCTTTCTTT	CASSPWTGTTEAFF
NA	TRBV29-1	TRBJ1-1	NA	TGCAGCGTTGAACGGCAGCAAAACACTGAAGCTTTCTTT	CSVERQQNTEAFF
NA	TRBV15	TRBJ2-7	TRBD2	TGTGCCACCTCAGAGCGGGAGGGCCAAGAGCAGTACTTC	CATSEREGQEQYF
NA	TRBV6-5	TRBJ1-5	NA	TGTGCCAGCAGTTACGACGCAAATCAGCCCCAGCATTTT	CASSYDANQPQHF
NA	TRBV25-1	TRBJ1-6	TRBD1	TGTGCCAGCAGGCGACAGGGTTCGTATAATTCACCCCTCCACTTT	CASRRQGSYNSPLHF
NA	TRBV12-5	TRBJ2-1	TRBD2	TGTGCTAGTTACCGGGAGGGTCTTGGGAATGAGCAGTTCTTC	CASYREGLGNEQFF
NA	TRBV6-2/TRBV6-3	TRBJ1-3	NA	TGTGCCAGCAGTTCTCCGGGACGGAAAAAGAACTCTGGAAACACCATATATTTT	CASSSPGRKKNSGNTIYF
NA	TRBV5-1	TRBJ2-2	NA	TGCGCCAGCAGCTTGGGACAGACCACCGGGGAGCTGTTTTTT	CASSLGQTTGELFF
NA	TRBV20-1	TRBJ2-3	NA	TGCAGTGTGGAGGGGAGCACAGATACGCAGTATTTT	CSVEGSTDTQYF
NA	TRBV20-1	TRBJ2-1	NA	TGCAGTGTTTTAAACGGCGGAGTCTCCTACAATGAGCAGTTCTTC	CSVLNGGVSYNEQFF